These 17 T cell receptor beta chains were sequenced from one sample in a study of early T cells in non-severe SARS-CoV-2 infection. TCRdb analysed the 5' RACE reads with MiXCR anew, one entry per CDR3 protein. The profile shows some 49,000 distinct CDR3 sequences, about 4% of them singletons. Sample: whole blood. These receptors all come from an adult who was a healthcare worker with PCR-confirmed SARS-CoV-2 infection or an uninfected control (not recorded which).

There are many counts of this clonotype. The rearrangement links TRBV4-2 to TRBJ1-3, with a tentative D call TRBD1 (6 bases). Trimming removed 0 bases from V and 0 bases from J, with 18 bases in between. The germline gives CDR1 LGHNA, CDR2 YNFKEQ. The CDR3 consists of 19 residues. DNA for the CDR3: TGTGCCAGCAGCCAAGATTGGTATACCGGGACAACCTCTGGAAACACCATATATTTT. It translates to CASSQDWYTGTTSGNTIYF.

This clonotype was seen a few times. The chain couples TRBV7-3 to TRBJ2-1; TRBD2 aligns across 12 bases. After removal of 4 bases from V and 3 bases from J, the junction contained 1 base not matched to a gene. This CDR3 comprises 15 residues. Germline assignment: CDR1 SGHTA and CDR2 FQGTGA. The CDR3 DNA follows: TGTGCCAGCAGCTCGGGACTAGCGGGCTACAATGAGCAGTTCTTC. Protein product: CASSSGLAGYNEQFF.

This clonotype was seen ten or more times. The V and J genes are TRBV24-1 and TRBJ1-5; 9 bases line up with TRBD1. The CDR3 is 15 residues long. Per germline, CDR1 KGHDR and CDR2 SFDVKD. V lost 4 bases and J lost 4; bases outside the gene matches: 4. The CDR3 nucleotides read TGTGCCACCAGTGACGGACAGGGGCCGAATCAGCCCCAGCATTTT. Amino acids: CATSDGQGPNQPQHF.

This clonotype has at least ten counts. The chain links TRBV7-9 to TRBJ2-3, with D possibly TRBD1 on 6 matching bases. Deletions cut 6 bases from V and 0 bases from J, with 10 bases between. The CDR3 consists of 14 residues. Germline V lookup: CDR1 SEHNR, CDR2 FQNEAQ (reference sequence). CDR3 coding DNA: TGTGCCAGCAGGATCGGACAGAGCACAGATACGCAGTATTTT. It codes for CASRIGQSTDTQYF.

This clonotype was observed many times. The rearrangement joins TRBV7-9 to TRBJ1-2; D is unclear. The CDR3 consists of 13 residues. Per the germline V gene, CDR1 is SEHNR and CDR2 is FQNEAQ (reference sequence). Deletions cut 2 bases from V and 3 bases from J, with 7 bases between. Here the CDR3 reads CASSLMTDYGYTF. The CDR3 coding sequence is TGTGCCAGCAGCTTAATGACCGACTATGGCTACACCTTC.

CDR3 residues: CASSLDRKVPRQPQHF. In DNA, the CDR3 is TGTGCCAGCAGCTTAGATCGTAAGGTCCCCAGGCAGCCCCAGCATTTT. This chain connects TRBV11-2 to TRBJ1-5, with unresolved D. V was clipped by 0 bases and J by 7 bases, with 16 bases between them. CDR1 is SGHAT, CDR2 FQNNGV, per germline. The CDR3 covers 16 residues.

The rearrangement uses TRBV27 and TRBJ2-1; D gene ambiguous. CDR3 size: 12 residues. From germline, CDR1 is MNHEY and CDR2 SMNVEV (reference sequence). Trimming took off 5 bases at V and 4 bases at J, with 6 bases between the two ends. The CDR3 DNA follows: TGTGCCAGCAGTACATCTTACAATGAGCAGTTCTTC. Translated, it gives CASSTSYNEQFF.

This clonotype showed up many times. The chain has TRBV6-6 and TRBJ1-1; maybe TRBD1 (5 bases). Germline CDR1 reads MNHNY; CDR2 reads SVGAGI (reference sequence). V was clipped by 7 bases and J by 6 bases, with 18 bases between them. The CDR3 is made up of 14 amino acids. The CDR3 region is CASNEGRRTAEAFF. The CDR3 DNA reads as TGTGCCAGCAACGAGGGGCGCAGGACCGCTGAAGCTTTCTTT.

The table lists this clonotype with many counts. The chain joins TRBV25-1 to TRBJ2-2, with TRBD1 identical over 8 bases. Per the germline V gene, CDR1 is MGHDK and CDR2 is SYGVNS. Losses at the gene ends were 2 bases for V and 4 bases for J; bases not matched to a gene: 6. The CDR3 is 16 amino acids. In nucleotides, the CDR3 is TGTGCCAGCAGTGAACCAGGACAGGGATTCACCGGGGAGCTGTTTTTT. As protein: CASSEPGQGFTGELFF.

In its sample, this clonotype was seen many times. The rearrangement links TRBV20-1 to TRBJ2-5, with TRBD1 as a possible D gene (5 bases). Trimming pared 6 bases from V and 4 bases from J, leaving 9 bases between. Germline CDR1 is DFQATT and CDR2 is SNEGSKA (reference sequence). The CDR3 sequence is 11 residues long. The DNA of the CDR3 is TGCAGTGCGCTTACAGGAGAGACCCAGTACTTC. Translating gives CSALTGETQYF.

This clonotype was detected ten times or more. The rearrangement links TRBV7-2 to TRBJ2-3; 10 bases are a match to TRBD2. V lost 0 bases to trimming and J lost 0 bases; unmatched junction nucleotides: 3. This CDR3 region has 17 residues. Germline assignment: CDR1 SGHTA and CDR2 FQGNSA. The CDR3 DNA follows: TGTGCCAGCAGCTTAGCCGGACTAGCGGCTAGCACAGATACGCAGTATTTT. Its protein is CASSLAGLAASTDTQYF.

This clonotype was found many times. V usage is TRBV20-1 and J usage is TRBJ2-1, with 7 bases that match TRBD2. Germline CDR1 is DFQATT and CDR2 is SNEGSKA (reference sequence). Germline trimming cut 0 bases from V and 6 bases from J; bases unmatched to any gene: 5. The CDR3 consists of 14 residues. The CDR3 is CSARESSGINEQFF. The CDR3, as DNA: TGCAGTGCTAGAGAGTCTAGCGGAATCAATGAGCAGTTCTTC.

This clonotype was seen ten or more times. The chain employs TRBV21-1 and TRBJ2-7; the table's D call, TRBD1, has no DNA check behind it. TRBV21-1 is a documented pseudogene. This CDR3 comprises 16 residues. In DNA form, the CDR3 reads TGTGCCAGCAGCAAAGAAACTACAGGTCACTCCTACGAGCAGTACTTC. Translating it yields CASSKETTGHSYEQYF.

The chain combines TRBV7-9 with TRBJ2-2; D is ambiguous. Trimming shortened V by 1 base and J by 0 bases, and 3 bases separated the two germline ends. The CDR3 contains 14 residues. CDR1 and CDR2 from the germline V gene are SEHNR and FQNEAQ (reference sequence). For the CDR3, the DNA is TGTGCCAGCAGCTTAGACACGAACACCGGGGAGCTGTTTTTT. Encoded protein: CASSLDTNTGELFF.

This clonotype was counted ten times or more. This chain's CDR3 is CASREAGSTDTQYF. The CDR3 coding sequence is TGTGCCAGCAGGGAAGCGGGCTCCACAGATACGCAGTATTTT. The J gene is TRBJ2-3, the V gene TRBV7-9, with TRBD2 as a possible D gene (6 bases). Between the trimmed V and J ends, which lost 6 bases and 2 bases, there was a span of 12 bases. The CDR3 has 14 residues. Germline V gives CDR1 SEHNR, CDR2 FQNEAQ (reference sequence).

The genes are TRBV19 and TRBJ1-1; D might be TRBD1 (5 bases). The CDR3 sequence is 14 residues long. CDR1 is LNHDA, CDR2 SQIVND, per germline (reference sequence). V was cut by 7 bases and J by 5 bases, with 17 bases left in between. DNA for the CDR3: TGTGCCAGTATCCGCGCAGACAGCAGGACTGAAGCTTTCTTT. Translation: CASIRADSRTEAFF.

The V and J genes are TRBV30 and TRBJ1-3, with unresolved D. Germline V gene data show CDR1 as GTSNPN and CDR2 as SVGIG (reference sequence). Trimming left V 0 bases short and J 0 bases short, with 6 bases between. The CDR3 is 14 residues long. The CDR3 sequence: CAWSVGYSGNTIYF. The CDR3 DNA reads TGTGCCTGGAGTGTCGGGTACTCTGGAAACACCATATATTTT.